Shown below are 15 T cell receptor beta chains from a single sample sequenced in a study of CD8+ T cells in alopecia areata. Treatment reported: oral pan-JAK inhibitor, 5-10 mg twice daily. After isolation, RNA underwent reverse transcription to generate cDNA as the sequencing template. Sequencing was performed with immunoSEQ multiplex PCR; in TCRdb, only in-frame clones are kept and a portion is missing. This table has a few hundred thousand clones, around two fifths appearing once. Sequencing was performed on CD4+ T cells sorted from blood, taken around week 37, from a patient treated with tofacitinib. The receptors shown here come from a human donor with alopecia areata.

This clone was seen a few times. The chain has TRBV11-2 and TRBJ2-1; 8 bases are shared with TRBD2. CDR1 and CDR2 (germline): SGHAT, FQNNGV. J was trimmed by 8 bases and V by 7 bases; bases with no gene match: 13. This CDR3 has 15 amino acids. CDR3: CASTLWAGGEDEQFF. The CDR3, as DNA: TGTGCCAGCACCCTATGGGCGGGAGGAGAGGATGAGCAGTTCTTC.

This clone was picked up a small number of times. The chain combines TRBV27 with TRBJ2-6; D might be TRBD1 (5 bases). Trimming removed 5 bases from V and 0 bases from J, with 11 bases in between. The CDR3 has 16 residues. From germline, CDR1 is MNHEY and CDR2 SMNVEV (reference sequence). CDR3 region: CASSRGSRSGANVLTF. As DNA, the CDR3 is TGTGCCAGCAGTAGGGGATCCCGCTCTGGGGCCAACGTCCTGACTTTC.

The genes are TRBV2 and TRBJ1-5; weak D call: TRBD1 (5 bases). Germline V gene data show CDR1 as SNHLY and CDR2 as FYNNEI. This CDR3 spans 15 amino acids. V dropped 6 bases and J dropped 0 bases, with 12 bases sitting between them. The chain's CDR3 is CASRTGPYSNQPQHF. The CDR3, as DNA: TGTGCCAGCAGAACAGGACCTTATAGCAATCAGCCCCAGCATTTT. Combining the CDR3 with reference TRBV2 and TRBJ1-5 gives the whole variable domain EPEVTQTPSHQVTQMGQEVILRCVPISNHLYFYWYRQILGQKVEFLVSFYNNEISEKSEIFDDQFSVERPDGSNFTLKIRSTKLEDSAMYFCASRTGPYSNQPQHFGDGTRLSIL.

The chain has TRBV6-5 and TRBJ2-7, with D unresolved. The CDR3 has 13 residues. Trimming took 6 bases from V and 6 from J, leaving 15 bases between them. Germline CDR1 is MNHEY and CDR2 is SVGAGI. CDR3 DNA sequence: TGTGCCAGCAGGCAAGGGTATGTAGGCGAGCAGTACTTC. Translating it yields CASRQGYVGEQYF.

A word on this clone: The sample contains more than one DNA sequence encoding this CDR3. This chain joins TRBV5-1 and TRBJ2-5; possible D gene TRBD2, 6 bases. V gave up 4 bases and J gave up 2 bases, with 12 bases separating them. In germline, CDR1 is SGHRS, CDR2 YFSETQ. This CDR3 spans 14 amino acids. CDR3 nucleotide sequence: TGCGCCAGCAGCCTTGGGACTGGGCAAGAGACCCAGTACTTC. It specifies CASSLGTGQETQYF.

The J gene is TRBJ2-1, the V gene TRBV5-4; maybe TRBD2 (6 bases). CDR1 and CDR2 from the germline V gene are SGHNT and YYREEE (reference sequence). Trimming took off 2 bases at V and 7 bases at J, with 10 bases between the two ends. This CDR3 is 13 amino acids long. DNA for the CDR3: TGTGCCAGCAGCTTTCCCGCGGGGAATGAGCAGTTCTTC. Translated, it gives CASSFPAGNEQFF.

This clone came up a few times. The rearrangement links TRBV6-5 to TRBJ2-1; 12 bases match TRBD2. The germline CDR1 and CDR2 sequences are MNHEY and SVGAGI. V gave up 6 bases and J gave up 4 bases; unmatched junction bases: 4. The CDR3 is 15 amino acids. CDR3 residues: CASRPLAGGYNEQFF. Written as DNA, the CDR3 is TGTGCCAGCAGGCCCCTAGCGGGAGGGTACAATGAGCAGTTCTTC.

The chain employs TRBV5-1 and TRBJ2-3; D may correspond to TRBD1 or TRBD2 (6 bases each). Germline assignment: CDR1 SGHRS and CDR2 YFSETQ. This CDR3 spans 16 amino acids. Trimming cost V 4 bases and J 2 bases, with 17 bases left between them. CDR3 in amino acids: CASSLGGPRSTDTQYF. CDR3 DNA: TGCGCCAGCAGCCTCGGGGGCCCCAGATCCACAGATACGCAGTATTTT.

The genes are TRBV7-2 and TRBJ2-3; TRBD2 matches 8 bases. The CDR3 consists of 18 residues. V lost 1 base, J lost 1 base, and 10 bases stayed unmatched. The germline gives CDR1 SGHTA, CDR2 FQGNSA. The chain's CDR3 is CASSLGFPGRVRTDTQYF. The CDR3 nucleotides are TGTGCCAGCAGCTTAGGGTTCCCCGGGAGGGTTCGCACAGATACGCAGTATTTT.

This clone has only one observation. The chain carries TRBV5-4 and TRBJ2-7, with no clear D. Germline-derived CDR1 and CDR2 are SGHNT and YYREEE (reference sequence). V lost 0 bases to trimming and J lost 1 base, with 5 bases between them. This CDR3 spans 13 amino acids. The CDR3 nucleotides are TGTGCCAGCAGCTTGGATGGGTCCTACGAGCAGTACTTC. This encodes CASSLDGSYEQYF.

This clone was detected only a few times. V and J are TRBV6-1 and TRBJ1-3; D may be TRBD1 (5 bases). The ends were cut back, 4 bases at V and 3 bases at J, with 16 bases in the middle. The CDR3 spans 16 residues. CDR1 is MNHNS and CDR2 is SASEGT in the germline V gene. The CDR3 sequence is CASSVSPRGVGNTIYF. In nucleotides, the CDR3 is TGTGCCAGCAGTGTTTCGCCCCGGGGCGTTGGAAACACCATATATTTT.

Only a few counts were recorded for this clone. V is TRBV6-8 and J is TRBJ1-1; tentative D call: TRBD1 (6 bases). Germline CDR1 and CDR2: MNHGY and SAAAGT. CDR3 length: 16 amino acids. V was shortened by 6 bases and J by 0 bases, with 17 bases between the two germline ends. CDR3 in amino acids: CASSFGQLAVNTEAFF. In nucleotides, the CDR3 is TGTGCCAGCAGCTTCGGACAGCTCGCAGTGAACACTGAAGCTTTCTTT.

V gene TRBV29-1 combines with J gene TRBJ1-1; D may be TRBD1 (5 bases). Germline-derived CDR1 and CDR2 are SQVTM and ANQGSEA. This CDR3 comprises 10 residues. Trimming shortened V by 7 bases and J by 6 bases, and 9 bases separated the two germline ends. The CDR3 coding sequence is TGCAGCGGACGGACATCTGAAGCTTTCTTT. Its protein is CSGRTSEAFF.

The sample holds a few counts of this clone. The chain carries TRBV7-8 and TRBJ2-1, with D perhaps TRBD2 (6 bases). The CDR3 totals 15 residues. The germline CDR1 and CDR2 sequences are SGHVS and FQNEAQ. Trimming removed 1 base from V and 6 bases from J, with 13 bases in between. CDR3 protein: CASSLDPGVFNEQFF. DNA of the CDR3: TGTGCCAGCAGCTTAGACCCGGGAGTGTTCAATGAGCAGTTCTTC.

This clone was picked up a small number of times. The chain couples TRBV29-1 to TRBJ2-1; TRBD2 matches 10 bases. After removal of 3 bases from V and 5 bases from J, the junction contained 10 bases not matched to a gene. CDR1 is SQVTM and CDR2 is ANQGSEA in the germline V gene. The CDR3 has 16 residues. The CDR3 region has the DNA TGCAGCGTTGAGGATCCTAGCGGGAGTACGGACAATGAGCAGTTCTTC. Its protein is CSVEDPSGSTDNEQFF.